This entry lists 11 T cell receptor beta chains sequenced from one sample in a study of sequential checkpoint blockade in melanoma. The data were produced by immunoSEQ multiplex PCR, yet TCRdb's version contains in-frame clones alone and is incomplete. The profile covers 9,500 to 15,000 clones, with over 75% appearing a single time and around three fifths taken by the ten largest. Sample treatment: randomized to nivolumab then ipilimumab (arm A) or the reverse (arm B). The sequencing here drew on CD8+ T cells sorted from blood (inferred from file names), taken from a patient given nivolumab and ipilimumab in sequence. The receptors originated from a human donor with melanoma.

V and J are TRBV7-9 and TRBJ2-3; TRBD2 matches 7 bases. The CDR3 consists of 15 residues. J gave up 2 bases and V 1 base, and 3 bases lay outside the gene matches. Looked up from germline, CDR1 is SEHNR and CDR2 is FQNEAQ (reference sequence). In nucleotides, the CDR3 is TGTGCCAGCAGCTTAGTACGGGGGGACACAGATACGCAGTATTTT. Translated, it gives CASSLVRGDTDTQYF.

A single count supports this clone. V and J are TRBV9 and TRBJ2-3; D is unclear. Germline CDR1 reads SGDLS; CDR2 reads YYNGEE. This CDR3 region has 14 residues. Trimming pared 0 bases from V and 0 bases from J, leaving 5 bases between. Here the CDR3 reads CASSVGGSTDTQYF. CDR3 coding DNA: TGTGCCAGCAGCGTAGGCGGTAGCACAGATACGCAGTATTTT.

This rearrangement joins TRBV7-7 to TRBJ2-2, with a possible D match to TRBD1 (5 bases). CDR1 is SSHAT and CDR2 is FNYEAQ in the germline V gene (reference sequence). V was clipped by 11 bases and J by 0 bases, with 16 bases between them. This CDR3 is 15 amino acids long. CDR3 residues: CASYGRVANTGELFF. CDR3 bases: TGTGCCTCATACGGCAGGGTCGCGAACACCGGGGAGCTGTTTTTT. Looking up the rest from reference TRBV7-7 and TRBJ2-2 gives the full variable domain: GAGVSQSPRYKVTKRGQDVTLRCDPISSHATLYWYQQALGQGPEFLTYFNYEAQPDKSGLPSDRFSAERPEGSISTLTIQRTEQRDSAMYRCASYGRVANTGELFFGEGSRLTVL.

The CDR3: CASSQEAGGLHEQYF. The CDR3 nucleotides are TGCGCCAGCAGCCAAGAAGCGGGAGGGCTTCACGAGCAGTACTTC. This chain connects TRBV4-3 to TRBJ2-7, with TRBD2 identical over 10 bases. V dropped 0 bases and J dropped 5; count of bases not matched to a gene: 4. Germline CDR1 LGHNA, CDR2 YSLEER. The CDR3 spans 15 residues.

The rearrangement joins TRBV10-3 to TRBJ2-3; TRBD1 matches at 11 bases. The junction had 13 bases not matched to a gene; V was cut back by 4 bases and J by 4 bases. The CDR3 length is 18 residues. Germline loops: CDR1 ENHRY, CDR2 SYGVKD. The CDR3 loop reads CAISALLRTGGDPDTQYF. Here the CDR3 DNA reads TGTGCCATCAGTGCCCTACTTAGGACAGGGGGCGACCCAGATACGCAGTATTTT.

V and J are TRBV5-1 and TRBJ1-1; perhaps TRBD1 as D (6 bases). Germline CDR1 is SGHRS and CDR2 is YFSETQ. CDR3 length: 13 residues. The V end lost 5 bases, the J end lost 7 bases, and 15 bases lay between the germline ends. The CDR3 DNA reads TGCGCCAGCAGTTTTTTAACAGGGAATGAAGCTTTCTTT. It translates to CASSFLTGNEAFF.

This clone was found once. This rearrangement joins TRBV6-5 to TRBJ2-7; 8 bases match TRBD2. Germline CDR1 is MNHEY and CDR2 is SVGAGI. The CDR3 totals 13 residues. The V gene end was trimmed by 7 bases and the J gene end by 4 bases; junction bases not matched to a gene: 6. CDR3 loop: CASKVAGLYEQYF. Written as DNA, the CDR3 is TGTGCCAGCAAAGTAGCGGGACTATACGAGCAGTACTTC.

The chain couples TRBV28 to TRBJ2-4; D uncertain. Trimming shortened V by 7 bases and J by 2 bases, and 15 bases separated the two germline ends. Germline lookup yields CDR1 MDHEN and CDR2 SYDVKM. This CDR3 has 15 residues. CDR3 DNA sequence: TGTGCCAGCACCAACTATCCCGCACCCAAAAACATTCAGTACTTC. This gives the protein CASTNYPAPKNIQYF.

Here the CDR3 DNA reads TGTGCCAGCAGCGTCATTTCTAGCGGGAGGATATACAATGAGCAGTTCTTC. Translation gives CASSVISSGRIYNEQFF. The chain is built from TRBV9 and TRBJ2-1; 11 bases agree with TRBD2. The CDR3 extends over 17 amino acids. Germline loops: CDR1 SGDLS, CDR2 YYNGEE. The ends lost 2 bases at V and 4 bases at J; junction bases unmatched: 8.

This sequence joins TRBV7-9 and TRBJ2-7; no reliable D call. Germline loops: CDR1 SEHNR, CDR2 FQNEAQ (reference sequence). This CDR3 contains 10 residues. V lost 3 bases and J 5 bases, leaving 2 bases between the germline ends. The CDR3 protein is CASSFNEQYF. Here the CDR3 DNA reads TGTGCCAGCAGCTTTAACGAGCAGTACTTC.

CDR3 loop: CASSIGQSYGYTF. DNA for the CDR3: TGTGCCAGTAGTATTGGACAGTCCTATGGCTACACCTTC. The chain combines TRBV19 with TRBJ1-2, with a tentative D call TRBD1 (6 bases). The V gene's germline CDR1 is LNHDA and CDR2 SQIVND (reference sequence). Trimming cost V 3 bases and J 4 bases, with 9 bases left between them. The CDR3 loop spans 13 amino acids.